This is a list of T cell receptor beta chains from one sample in a study of identifying expanded T cells in peripheral blood. Clones were read by immunoSEQ multiplex PCR, and TCRdb kept only the in-frame ones, dropping some. The sample lists 50,000 to 65,000 clones, around four fifths seen once, with about 20% in the top ten. Sequencing was done on a sample of blood. All receptors come from a person between 18 and 75 years old in good health. The conserved cysteine and the conserved F or W are not part of the CDR3 here.

v_call: TRBV18
cdr3_aa: ASSPAGLAGYEQY

v_call: TRBV7-2
cdr3_aa: ASSLEVSAPEPQH

v_call: TRBV12-5
cdr3_aa: ASGRLAGGNEQF

v_call: TRBV9
cdr3_aa: ASSGLAGVMDTQY

v_call: TRBV5-1
cdr3_aa: ASSLSGGGTDTQY

v_call: TRBV7-2
cdr3_aa: ASSLSSGSHNEQF

v_call: TRBV5-1
cdr3_aa: ASSLALGPDTQY

v_call: TRBV29-1
cdr3_aa: SVEDTSGGARYNEQF

v_call: TRBV6-5
cdr3_aa: ASVLNYGYT

v_call: TRBV7-6
cdr3_aa: ASSLAIGGATDTQY

v_call: TRBV6-1
cdr3_aa: ASSDSQGLNSPLH

v_call: TRBV6-6
cdr3_aa: ASSRTSGRELF

v_call: TRBV11-3
cdr3_aa: ASSLDGETGELF

v_call: TRBV1
cdr3_aa: TRDGTVATNEKLF

v_call: TRBV11-2
cdr3_aa: ASSLGRGAANTEAF

v_call: TRBV9
cdr3_aa: ASSVATRGGTGELF

v_call: TRBV6-1
cdr3_aa: ASRGAGRSSYEQY

v_call: TRBV4-1
cdr3_aa: ASSVIGTSGEKLF

v_call: TRBV6-6
cdr3_aa: ASSGTTHDNEQF

v_call: TRBV2
cdr3_aa: ASSEARGYEQY

v_call: TRBV5-6
cdr3_aa: ASSLNYRQVTDTQY

v_call: TRBV7-2
cdr3_aa: ASSPWGGEQY

v_call: TRBV7-2
cdr3_aa: ASSSRGPGYEQY

v_call: TRBV5-5
cdr3_aa: ASSRDSSNYGYT

v_call: TRBV30
cdr3_aa: AWSVGQGAGGQPQH

v_call: TRBV6-4
cdr3_aa: ASSDSGTTNEQF

v_call: TRBV18
cdr3_aa: ASSPIGGFSNEQF

v_call: TRBV14
cdr3_aa: ASSQDRRRSQVNTEAF

v_call: TRBV7-3
cdr3_aa: ASSPHRVAGGSDTQY

v_call: TRBV27
cdr3_aa: ASSQTRETEAF

v_call: TRBV30
cdr3_aa: AWSVPYGTASNEKLF

v_call: TRBV6-1
cdr3_aa: ASSRSRGYDQPQH

v_call: TRBV6-4
cdr3_aa: ASSPSSLTGVGYTEAF

v_call: TRBV15
cdr3_aa: ATSTDRGYSPLH

v_call: TRBV7-2
cdr3_aa: ASTIRGGPSPYEQY

v_call: TRBV9
cdr3_aa: ASSVLDRGLSGNTIY

v_call: TRBV27
cdr3_aa: ASSPGLASGELF

v_call: TRBV7-1
cdr3_aa: ASSLKNSPLH

v_call: TRBV5-1
cdr3_aa: ASSFSMGSGNTIY

v_call: TRBV9
cdr3_aa: ASSVGDSSYEQY

v_call: TRBV30
cdr3_aa: AWSGRLKILDTIY

v_call: TRBV7-9
cdr3_aa: ASSFRGRGTDTQY

v_call: TRBV11-3
cdr3_aa: ASSLGEVEAF

v_call: TRBV5-1
cdr3_aa: ASSPDRALSGNTIY

v_call: TRBV12-5
cdr3_aa: ASGRDGSLRPEAF

v_call: TRBV7-2
cdr3_aa: ASSLTGQLNTGELF

v_call: TRBV30
cdr3_aa: AWISTEAF

v_call: TRBV6-1
cdr3_aa: ASTPTGPGNTEAF

v_call: TRBV7-2
cdr3_aa: ASSDIQGAREKLF

v_call: TRBV5-1
cdr3_aa: ASSSGLGQETQY

v_call: TRBV5-1
cdr3_aa: ASSTGGVGNEQF

v_call: TRBV4-3
cdr3_aa: ASSQDQAGGGQYNEQF

v_call: TRBV7-2
cdr3_aa: ASSLVAGSTDTQY